This T cell receptor (beta chain) was profiled in a study of shared T cell receptors in the human thymus. Repertoires were generated with immunoSEQ multiplex PCR, while TCRdb's copy carries only in-frame clones and drops some. Seen here are over 60,000 clones, 90% to 95% observed once, and the top ten hold approximately 0.03%. CDR3 size: 16 residues. The trim removed 0 bases at V and 1 base at J, leaving 5 bases unmatched. Germline lookup yields CDR1 SGDLS and CDR2 YYNGEE. The sequence came from a human donor. The rearrangement uses TRBV9 and TRBJ2-3, with 7 bases identical to TRBD2. The sample comprised thymocytes. CDR3 bases: TGTGCCAGCAGCGTAGCAAAGCGGGGTGGCACAGATACGCAGTATTTT. Protein sequence: CASSVAKRGGTDTQYF.